This TCR beta chain was recovered during a study of cytomegalovirus exposure and HLA in healthy donors. Study-level points and caveats: Sequencing depth roughly uniform across donors was assumed in presence/absence analyses. Analysis was performed later, and it showed HLA-associated TCR beta chains to be more clonally expanded than equally common others.

As regards this clone: The antigen remains undetermined.

Vbeta (60) and Jbeta (13) primers were used in the PCR. The assay was immunoSEQ multiplex PCR, and TCRdb's table has in-frame clones only and misses some. The sample holds about 200,000 clones, roughly 80% seen once. Trimming removed 2 bases at V and 7 bases at J, with 11 bases between. The CDR3 length is 14 residues. Germline V gives CDR1 MNHEY, CDR2 SVGAGI. In nominal health when sampled, donors likely had unrecorded immune exposures nonetheless. This receptor was taken from a man aged 40-55 years in good health and CMV-seropositive. The V gene is TRBV6-5, the J gene TRBJ2-2, with TRBD1 as a possible D gene (5 bases). Source material: PBMCs. CDR3 amino acids: CASSYAPQGGELFF. The DNA of the CDR3 is TGTGCCAGCAGTTACGCCCCCCAGGGCGGGGAGCTGTTTTTT.